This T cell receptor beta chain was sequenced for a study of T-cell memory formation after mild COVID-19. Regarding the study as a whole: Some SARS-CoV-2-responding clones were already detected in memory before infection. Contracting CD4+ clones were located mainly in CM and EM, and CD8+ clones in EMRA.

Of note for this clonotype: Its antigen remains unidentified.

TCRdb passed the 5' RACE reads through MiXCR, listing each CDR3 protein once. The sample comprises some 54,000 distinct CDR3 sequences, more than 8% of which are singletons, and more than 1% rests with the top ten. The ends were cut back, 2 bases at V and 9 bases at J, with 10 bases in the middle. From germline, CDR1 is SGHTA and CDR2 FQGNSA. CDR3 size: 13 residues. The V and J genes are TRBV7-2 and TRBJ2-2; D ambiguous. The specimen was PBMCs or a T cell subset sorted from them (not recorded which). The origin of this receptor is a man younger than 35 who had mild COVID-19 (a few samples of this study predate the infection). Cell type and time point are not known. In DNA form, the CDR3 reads TGTGCCAGCAGCTTACGATGGAGCAGGGAGCTGTTTTTT. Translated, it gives CASSLRWSRELFF.